This TCR beta chain stems from a study of regulatory T cells in long-lasting Graves disease. The CDR3 is made up of 14 amino acids. Between the trimmed V and J ends, which lost 6 bases and 2 bases, there was a span of 14 bases. Germline V gene data show CDR1 as MNHEY and CDR2 as SMNVEV (reference sequence). CDR3 regions were amplified by Arm-PCR using iRepertoire HTBI primers to build TCR beta libraries. TCRdb ran MiXCR on the multiplex PCR reads and lists one entry per CDR3 protein. This sample yields about 560,000 distinct CDR3 sequences, of which roughly 16% are seen a single time; around 12% belongs to the top ten. Time point: newly diagnosed GD, antithyroid drugs for less than 3 months. Extracted PBMC RNA gave rise to the TCR library. This clonotype was counted at least ten times. These same records also appear under a second study, on T cells in Graves' hyperthyroidism and ophthalmopathy.

The source of this sequence is a man younger than 35 with Graves disease. The genes are TRBV27 and TRBJ2-7; perhaps D is TRBD1 or TRBD2 (5 bases each). Sequenced material: peripheral blood mononuclear cells (PBMCs), taken at new diagnosis, from a patient treated with antithyroid drugs. This CDR3 is CASSPGRSTYEQYF. The CDR3 nucleotides read TGTGCCAGCAGCCCGGGACGGTCCACCTACGAGCAGTACTTC.